A single sample is the source of the 18 T cell receptor beta chains below, sequenced in a study of OX40 agonist ivuxolimab in advanced cancers. Libraries were prepared by immunoSEQ multiplex PCR; TCRdb keeps only in-frame clonotypes and omits some of them. The repertoire includes about 59,000 clones, 80% to 95% of them detected once, and 23% sits in the top ten. This sample comprised CD4+ or CD8+ T cells sorted from blood, obtained in a trial of the OX40 agonist ivuxolimab. Receptors were obtained from an adult with an advanced solid tumor such as melanoma, head and neck, liver or kidney cancer.

This chain links TRBV9 with TRBJ1-1, with D uncertain. The V end lost 3 bases, the J end lost 3 bases, and 15 bases lay between the germline ends. Looked up from germline, CDR1 is SGDLS and CDR2 is YYNGEE. CDR3 length equals 15 residues. CDR3 nucleotides: TGTGCCAGCAGCGCAGTTGGGCTCCCATACACTGAAGCTTTCTTT. Amino acids: CASSAVGLPYTEAFF. Full variable domain (rest looked up from reference TRBV9 and TRBJ1-1): DSGVTQTPKHLITATGQRVTLRCSPRSGDLSVYWYQQSLDQGLQFLIQYYNGEERAKGNILERFSAQQFPDLHSELNLSSLELGDSALYFCASSAVGLPYTEAFFGQGTRLTVV.

The chain couples TRBV4-3 to TRBJ1-1, with D unresolved. Per the germline V gene, CDR1 is LGHNA and CDR2 is YSLEER. There are 13 residues in the CDR3. Between the trimmed V and J ends, which lost 9 bases and 1 base, there was a span of 12 bases. The CDR3 nucleotides read TGCGCCAGTGCTATCGGTCCGAACACTGAAGCTTTCTTT. This translates into CASAIGPNTEAFF.

This clone was counted between two and nine times. The genes are TRBV30 and TRBJ1-1, with 7 bases matching TRBD1. V shed 2 bases, J shed 5 bases, and the junction held 8 bases outside the gene matches. Germline V lookup: CDR1 GTSNPN, CDR2 SVGIG (reference sequence). The length of the CDR3 is 14 residues. CDR3 in DNA: TGTGCCTGGAGTCTGGCAGGGGGTGATACTGAAGCTTTCTTT. Translating it yields CAWSLAGGDTEAFF.

The table lists this clone with a few counts. The chain recombines TRBV9 with TRBJ1-2; D might be TRBD1 (6 bases). Germline lookup yields CDR1 SGDLS and CDR2 YYNGEE. Trimming left V 4 bases short and J 4 bases short, with 17 bases between. This CDR3 contains 15 residues. Here the CDR3 reads CASSIHRDPGYGYTF. The CDR3 DNA is TGTGCCAGCAGCATACACAGGGACCCTGGCTATGGCTACACCTTC. The variable domain in full, with the rest retrieved from reference TRBV9 and TRBJ1-2, is DSGVTQTPKHLITATGQRVTLRCSPRSGDLSVYWYQQSLDQGLQFLIQYYNGEERAKGNILERFSAQQFPDLHSELNLSSLELGDSALYFCASSIHRDPGYGYTFGSGTRLTVV.

This chain uses TRBV28 with TRBJ2-2; maybe TRBD2 (5 bases). The germline V and J ends were trimmed by 1 base and 3 bases, with 9 bases remaining between them. Germline CDR1 and CDR2: MDHEN and SYDVKM. The CDR3 covers 15 residues. The CDR3 region is CASSLYPGDTGELFF. The CDR3 DNA sequence: TGTGCCAGCAGTTTATATCCCGGGGACACCGGGGAGCTGTTTTTT.

This chain links TRBV6-5 with TRBJ2-1, with TRBD2 identical over 8 bases. The junction had 7 bases not matched to a gene; V was cut back by 0 bases and J by 6 bases. The CDR3 spans 16 residues. Germline CDR1 and CDR2: MNHEY and SVGAGI. The CDR3 sequence: CASSYSAGEITNEQFF. The CDR3 region has the DNA TGTGCCAGCAGTTACTCAGCGGGGGAGATAACCAATGAGCAGTTCTTC.

The chain uses TRBV28 and TRBJ1-2, with a weak D call TRBD1 (5 bases). With 6 bases removed from V and 0 bases from J, the gap between germline ends came to 11 bases. CDR1 is MDHEN, CDR2 SYDVKM, per germline. This CDR3 contains 14 residues. The CDR3 nucleotides read TGTGCCAGCAGCCCGGGACGGACTAACTATGGCTACACCTTC. Its protein product is CASSPGRTNYGYTF.

The rearrangement uses TRBV4-3 and TRBJ1-3; D is perhaps TRBD1 (6 bases). Trimming stripped 4 bases from V and 1 base from J, with 8 bases between. Germline lookup yields CDR1 LGHNA and CDR2 YSLEER. The CDR3 totals 14 residues. CDR3 sequence (DNA): TGCGCCAGCAGCCTCACAGGGTCTGGAAACACCATATATTTT. It specifies CASSLTGSGNTIYF.

The chain is built from TRBV7-8 and TRBJ2-1; 7 positions agree with TRBD2. This CDR3 is built from 17 residues. Germline values: CDR1 SGHVS, CDR2 FQNEAQ. Trimming took 2 bases from V and 2 from J; bases not matched to a gene: 9. Written as DNA, the CDR3 is TGTGCCAGCAGCTTACAAGGGAGGGCCAGTCCCTACAATGAGCAGTTCTTC. This codes for CASSLQGRASPYNEQFF.

The genes are TRBV30 and TRBJ2-3, with a tentative D call TRBD2 (6 bases). CDR1 and CDR2 (germline): GTSNPN, SVGIG (reference sequence). V was clipped by 2 bases and J by 3 bases, with 12 bases between them. The CDR3 sequence is 14 residues long. CDR3 sequence: CAWSLRERTDTQYF. The CDR3 DNA reads as TGTGCCTGGAGTTTGCGGGAACGGACAGATACGCAGTATTTT.

V usage is TRBV6-5 and J usage is TRBJ2-1, with 7 bases fitting TRBD2. Germline lookup yields CDR1 MNHEY and CDR2 SVGAGI. The CDR3 length is 14 residues. The V gene end was trimmed by 8 bases and the J gene end by 6 bases; junction bases not matched to a gene: 10. The CDR3 region is CASQRGLDGNEQFF. The CDR3 DNA reads as TGTGCCAGCCAGCGGGGCCTAGATGGCAATGAGCAGTTCTTC.

The chain carries TRBV7-9 and TRBJ2-2; D unclear. V gave up 0 bases and J gave up 4 bases, with 12 bases separating them. Per germline, CDR1 SEHNR and CDR2 FQNEAQ (reference sequence). This CDR3 is built from 16 residues. In DNA form, the CDR3 reads TGTGCCAGCAGCTTAGCGGCGGCGGTGAGCACCGGGGAGCTGTTTTTT. This sequence encodes CASSLAAAVSTGELFF.

The chain recombines TRBV9 with TRBJ1-6; D ambiguous. The CDR3 length is 14 residues. From germline, CDR1 is SGDLS and CDR2 YYNGEE. V dropped 3 bases and J dropped 7 bases, with 11 bases sitting between them. The CDR3 loop reads CASSGSEPNSPLHF. CDR3 DNA: TGTGCCAGCAGCGGGTCCGAGCCCAATTCACCCCTCCACTTT.

This clone has only one observation. This sequence joins TRBV6-5 and TRBJ1-1; D gene unclear. The V end was cut by 0 bases, the J end by 3 bases, with 11 bases between. The CDR3 length is 15 residues. The germline V gene has CDR1 MNHEY and CDR2 SVGAGI. CDR3 residues: CASSYSPPSDTEAFF. For the CDR3, the DNA is TGTGCCAGCAGTTACTCACCCCCCAGCGACACTGAAGCTTTCTTT.

This chain connects TRBV4-1 to TRBJ2-5, with TRBD1 as a possible D gene (6 bases). CDR1 is MGHRA and CDR2 is YSYEKL in the germline V gene. The germline V and J ends were trimmed by 4 bases and 5 bases, with 17 bases remaining between them. This CDR3 spans 15 amino acids. CDR3 in DNA: TGCGCCAGCAGCCCCAACAGGGTAAACCGGGAGACCCAGTACTTC. It codes for CASSPNRVNRETQYF.

V gene TRBV28 combines with J gene TRBJ2-3, with D tentatively TRBD1 (6 bases). CDR1 and CDR2 (germline): MDHEN, SYDVKM. Trimming removed 6 bases from V and 5 bases from J, with 18 bases in between. The CDR3 totals 15 residues. CDR3 DNA: TGTGCCAGCAGCCTGGAACAGGGTTCCATAGATACGCAGTATTTT. Its protein is CASSLEQGSIDTQYF.

This clone was seen only once. This rearrangement joins TRBV4-1 to TRBJ2-1, with 10 bases identical to TRBD1. Germline V gives CDR1 MGHRA, CDR2 YSYEKL. V shed 4 bases and J 8 bases; nucleotides not matched to a gene: 8. The CDR3 is made up of 15 amino acids. The CDR3 sequence: CASSPGTGALYEQFF. The CDR3 DNA reads as TGCGCCAGCAGCCCCGGGACAGGGGCTTTGTATGAGCAGTTCTTC.

The chain uses TRBV20-1 and TRBJ2-3; D unresolved. Trimming pared 3 bases from V and 4 bases from J, leaving 5 bases between. CDR3 length equals 11 residues. Germline assignment: CDR1 DFQATT and CDR2 SNEGSKA (reference sequence). The CDR3 sequence: CSASTSDTQYF. The CDR3 bases are TGCAGTGCTAGTACCTCAGATACGCAGTATTTT.